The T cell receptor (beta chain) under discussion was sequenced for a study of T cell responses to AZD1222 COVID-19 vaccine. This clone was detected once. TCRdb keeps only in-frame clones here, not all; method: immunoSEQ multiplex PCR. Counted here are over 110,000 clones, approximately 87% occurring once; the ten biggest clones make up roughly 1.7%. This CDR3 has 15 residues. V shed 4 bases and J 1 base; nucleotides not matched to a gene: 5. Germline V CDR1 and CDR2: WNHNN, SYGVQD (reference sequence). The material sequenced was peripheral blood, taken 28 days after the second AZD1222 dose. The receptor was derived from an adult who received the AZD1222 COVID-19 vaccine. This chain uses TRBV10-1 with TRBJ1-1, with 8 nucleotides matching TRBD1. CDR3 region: CASSGAGTGNTEAFF. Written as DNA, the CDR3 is TGCGCCAGCAGTGGGGCCGGGACAGGGAACACTGAAGCTTTCTTT.